The 15 T cell receptor beta chains presented below share a single source sample, sequenced in a study of CD8+CD57+ T cells in acquired aplastic anemia. Genomic DNA provided the template from which TCR beta VDJ and CDR3 profiles were obtained. Each CDR3 protein gets one entry after TCRdb re-called the reads with MiXCR. Of 200,000 or so distinct CDR3 sequences in the sample, less than 75% were seen once. Sequenced patients had shown CD8+CD57+ cell expansion by flow cytometry. The sample consisted of sorted CD4+, CD8+, or CD8+CD57+ T cells (not recorded which) from PBMCs. These receptors were taken from a human donor with aplastic anemia.

This clonotype was detected only a few times. The chain recombines TRBV5-1 with TRBJ2-3, with D perhaps TRBD1 or TRBD2 (6 bases each). V was shortened by 1 base and J by 5 bases, with 14 bases between the two germline ends. The CDR3 is 15 amino acids. In germline, CDR1 is SGHRS, CDR2 YFSETQ. CDR3 loop: CASSLRGAGGDTQYF. CDR3 DNA sequence: TGCGCCAGCAGCTTGAGGGGGGCCGGGGGAGATACGCAGTATTTT.

This clonotype turned up a few times. J is TRBJ2-1 and V is TRBV19, with TRBD1 identical over 8 bases. Germline assignment: CDR1 LNHDA and CDR2 SQIVND (reference sequence). This CDR3 is 13 amino acids long. Trimming cost V 3 bases and J 6 bases; bases outside gene matches: 1. CDR3 coding DNA: TGTGCCAGTAGTATTACAGGGGGCAATGAGCAGTTCTTC. This gives the protein CASSITGGNEQFF.

The V call is TRBV29-1, the J call TRBJ1-1; 7 bases align to TRBD1. The length of the CDR3 is 10 residues. After removal of 7 bases from V and 6 bases from J, the junction contained 2 bases not matched to a gene. Germline V gives CDR1 SQVTM, CDR2 ANQGSEA. The CDR3 spells CSGQGSEAFF. Written as DNA, the CDR3 is TGCAGCGGACAGGGTTCTGAAGCTTTCTTT.

This clonotype was found a few times. The chain carries TRBV7-6 and TRBJ2-7; 8 bases line up with TRBD2. Germline CDR1 SGHVS, CDR2 FNYEAQ. The CDR3 extends over 14 amino acids. J gave up 3 bases and V 3 bases, and 4 bases lay outside the gene matches. The CDR3 is CASSLGSGNYEQYF. The CDR3 region has the DNA TGTGCCAGCAGCTTGGGTAGCGGGAACTACGAGCAGTACTTC.

The genes are TRBV7-2 and TRBJ2-7; tentatively, D is TRBD1 or TRBD2 (5 bases each). V lost 4 bases and J lost 5, with 12 bases in between. The CDR3 is 13 residues long. CDR1 is SGHTA and CDR2 is FQGNSA in the germline V gene. As DNA, the CDR3 is TGTGCCAGCAGCTCCACGGGGACCCACGAGCAGTACTTC. Translated: CASSSTGTHEQYF.

This chain joins TRBV19 and TRBJ2-7; 8 bases are shared with TRBD1. The junction had 9 bases not matched to a gene; V was cut back by 3 bases and J by 5 bases. Germline CDR1 LNHDA, CDR2 SQIVND (reference sequence). CDR3 length: 15 residues. In nucleotides, the CDR3 is TGTGCCAGTAGTATGCAGACAGGGGCTCACCACGAGCAGTACTTC. Translation gives CASSMQTGAHHEQYF.

The gene calls are TRBV15 and TRBJ2-2; either TRBD1 or TRBD2 may fit D (5 bases each). CDR3 length: 15 residues. V lost 5 bases, J lost 2 bases, and 12 bases lay in between. Germline loops: CDR1 LNHNV, CDR2 YYDKDF (reference sequence). The CDR3 loop is CATSGGTVNTGELFF. CDR3 DNA sequence: TGTGCCACCAGCGGTGGGACGGTAAACACCGGGGAGCTGTTTTTT.

A word on this clonotype: One end of the junction fails to match germline, which may point to a read error. V and J are TRBV20-1 and TRBJ2-7; no reliable D call. In germline, CDR1 is DFQATT, CDR2 SNEGSKA (reference sequence). This CDR3 has 13 amino acids. In DNA form, the CDR3 reads TGCAGCGCTACGGGCAGATACTCCTACGAGCAGTACTTC. It translates to CSATGRYSYEQYF.

In DNA, the CDR3 is TGTGCCACCAGTGATGTAGCGGCCAGGGAGCAGTACTTC. Translation gives CATSDVAAREQYF. The genes are TRBV24-1 and TRBJ2-7; TRBD2 is a possible D gene (6 bases). Per germline, CDR1 KGHDR and CDR2 SFDVKD. Trimming stripped 3 bases from V and 7 bases from J, with 12 bases between. The CDR3 loop spans 13 amino acids.

The chain carries TRBV29-1 and TRBJ2-3; D uncertain. V was shortened by 4 bases and J by 5 bases, with 16 bases between the two germline ends. The CDR3 loop spans 14 amino acids. Germline V gene lookup returns CDR1 SQVTM and CDR2 ANQGSEA. The CDR3 reads CSVGPSPRQDTQYF. CDR3 coding DNA: TGCAGCGTTGGACCCTCTCCGCGTCAAGATACGCAGTATTTT.

This rearrangement joins TRBV7-9 to TRBJ2-1, with TRBD2 matching over 7 bases. The junction had 1 base not matched to a gene; V was cut back by 8 bases and J by 6 bases. Germline CDR1 is SEHNR and CDR2 is FQNEAQ (reference sequence). The CDR3 is made up of 11 amino acids. CDR3 DNA sequence: TGTGCCAGCCCTAGCGGCAATGAGCAGTTCTTC. It translates to CASPSGNEQFF.

The chain links TRBV7-3 to TRBJ1-6; 9 nucleotides align to TRBD1. Germline V gene lookup returns CDR1 SGHTA and CDR2 FQGTGA. This CDR3 is built from 15 residues. V lost 5 bases to trimming and J lost 7 bases; unmatched junction nucleotides: 6. The CDR3 region has the DNA TGTGCCAGCAGCCAAGAGACAGGGGGAAATTCACCCCTCCACTTT. Residues: CASSQETGGNSPLHF.

The table lists this clonotype with many counts. The genes are TRBV4-1 and TRBJ2-5; 7 bases match TRBD2. The length of the CDR3 is 14 residues. The V gene's germline CDR1 is MGHRA and CDR2 YSYEKL. J gave up 5 bases and V 4 bases, and 7 bases lay outside the gene matches. CDR3 coding DNA: TGCGCCAGCAGCCCCCACAATAGCGGGGAGACCCAGTACTTC. This sequence encodes CASSPHNSGETQYF.

The chain is built from TRBV7-7 and TRBJ2-2, with D perhaps TRBD1 (6 bases). Germline CDR1 SSHAT, CDR2 FNYEAQ (reference sequence). CDR3 length equals 15 residues. The V end lost 0 bases, the J end lost 5 bases, and 10 bases lay between the germline ends. This CDR3 reads CASSLATGRTGELFF. CDR3 bases: TGTGCCAGCAGCTTAGCTACAGGGCGAACCGGGGAGCTGTTTTTT.

The chain uses TRBV2 and TRBJ1-1, with a possible D match to TRBD1 (5 bases). The CDR3 totals 11 residues. Germline CDR1 SNHLY, CDR2 FYNNEI. The germline V and J ends were trimmed by 3 bases and 11 bases, with 10 bases remaining between them. The CDR3 DNA sequence: TGTGCCAGCAGTGACGGAGGGGTGGCTTTCTTT. The encoded protein is CASSDGGVAFF.